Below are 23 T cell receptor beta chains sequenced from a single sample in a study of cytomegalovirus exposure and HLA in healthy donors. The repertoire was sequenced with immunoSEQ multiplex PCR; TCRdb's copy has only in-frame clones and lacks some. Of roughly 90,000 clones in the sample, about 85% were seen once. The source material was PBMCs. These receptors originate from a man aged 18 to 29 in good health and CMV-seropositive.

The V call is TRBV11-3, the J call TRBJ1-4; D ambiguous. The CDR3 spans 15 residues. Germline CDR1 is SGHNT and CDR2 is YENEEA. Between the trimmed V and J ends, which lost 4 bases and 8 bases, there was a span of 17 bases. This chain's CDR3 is CASSSQPPGLEKLFF. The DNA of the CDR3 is TGTGCCAGCAGCTCACAGCCGCCGGGGTTGGAAAAACTGTTTTTT.

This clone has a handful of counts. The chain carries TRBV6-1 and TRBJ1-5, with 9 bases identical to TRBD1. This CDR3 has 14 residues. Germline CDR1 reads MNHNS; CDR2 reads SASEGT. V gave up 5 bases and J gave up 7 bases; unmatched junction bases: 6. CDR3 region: CASSSGQGNQPQHF. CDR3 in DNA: TGTGCCAGCAGTTCGGGACAGGGTAACCAGCCCCAGCATTTT.

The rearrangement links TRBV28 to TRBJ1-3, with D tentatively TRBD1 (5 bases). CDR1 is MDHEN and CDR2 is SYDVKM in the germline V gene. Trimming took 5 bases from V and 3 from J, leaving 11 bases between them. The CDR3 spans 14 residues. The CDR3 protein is CASSPGGVGNTIYF. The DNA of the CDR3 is TGTGCCAGCAGTCCGGGAGGGGTTGGAAACACCATATATTTT. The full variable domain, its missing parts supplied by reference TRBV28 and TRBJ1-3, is DVKVTQSSRYLVKRTGEKVFLECVQDMDHENMFWYRQDPGLGLRLIYFSYDVKMKEKGDIPEGYSVSREKKERFSLILESASTNQTSMYLCASSPGGVGNTIYFGEGSWLTVV.

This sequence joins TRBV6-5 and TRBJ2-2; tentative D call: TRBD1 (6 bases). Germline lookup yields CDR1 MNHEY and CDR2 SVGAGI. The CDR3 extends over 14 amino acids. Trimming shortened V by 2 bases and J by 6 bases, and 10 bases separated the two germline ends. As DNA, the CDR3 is TGTGCCAGCAGTTACGTCCAGGGGCCCGGGGAGCTGTTTTTT. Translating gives CASSYVQGPGELFF.

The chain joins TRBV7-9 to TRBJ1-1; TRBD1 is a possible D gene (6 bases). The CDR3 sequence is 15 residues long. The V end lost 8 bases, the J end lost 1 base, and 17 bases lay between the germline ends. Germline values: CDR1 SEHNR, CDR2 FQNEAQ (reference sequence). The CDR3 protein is CASRAGTQANTEAFF. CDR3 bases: TGTGCCAGCCGGGCCGGGACACAAGCGAACACTGAAGCTTTCTTT.

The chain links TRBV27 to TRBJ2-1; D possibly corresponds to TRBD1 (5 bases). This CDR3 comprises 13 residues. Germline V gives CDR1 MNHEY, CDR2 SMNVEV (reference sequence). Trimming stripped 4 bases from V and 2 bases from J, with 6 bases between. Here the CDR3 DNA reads TGTGCCAGCAGTTCGGACACCTACAATGAGCAGTTCTTC. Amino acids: CASSSDTYNEQFF.

The CDR3 coding sequence is TGTGCCAGCAGTCGACAGGGTAGCTCCTACAATGAGCAGTTCTTC. Its translation is CASSRQGSSYNEQFF. V gene TRBV28 combines with J gene TRBJ2-1; 7 nucleotides align to TRBD1. The CDR3 contains 15 residues. The trim removed 5 bases at V and 0 bases at J, leaving 4 bases unmatched. Germline-derived CDR1 and CDR2 are MDHEN and SYDVKM.

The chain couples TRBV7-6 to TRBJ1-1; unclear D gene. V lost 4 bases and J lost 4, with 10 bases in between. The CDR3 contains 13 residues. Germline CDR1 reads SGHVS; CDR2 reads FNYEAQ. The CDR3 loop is CASSSRRSTEAFF. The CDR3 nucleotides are TGTGCCAGCAGCTCCCGCAGAAGCACTGAAGCTTTCTTT.

CDR3 sequence reads: CASSQPYGEQFF. Here the CDR3 DNA reads TGCGCCAGCAGCCAACCGTACGGTGAGCAGTTCTTC. The gene calls are TRBV4-1 and TRBJ2-1, with D uncertain. Germline values: CDR1 MGHRA, CDR2 YSYEKL. CDR3 length: 12 residues. Trimming left V 2 bases short and J 9 bases short, with 8 bases between.

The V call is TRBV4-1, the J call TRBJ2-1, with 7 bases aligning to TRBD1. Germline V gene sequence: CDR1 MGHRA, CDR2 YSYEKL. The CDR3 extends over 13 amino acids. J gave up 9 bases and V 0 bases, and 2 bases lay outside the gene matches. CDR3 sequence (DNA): TGCGCCAGCAGCCAAGAAGGGGGCAGTGAGCAGTTCTTC. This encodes CASSQEGGSEQFF.

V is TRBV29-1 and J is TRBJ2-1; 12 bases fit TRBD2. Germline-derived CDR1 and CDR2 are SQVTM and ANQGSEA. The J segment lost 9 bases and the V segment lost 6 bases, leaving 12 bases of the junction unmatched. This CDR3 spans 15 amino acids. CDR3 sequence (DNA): TGCAGCGTGGTTCTCTCTAGCGGGAGGGTGCTTGAGCAGTTCTTC. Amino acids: CSVVLSSGRVLEQFF.

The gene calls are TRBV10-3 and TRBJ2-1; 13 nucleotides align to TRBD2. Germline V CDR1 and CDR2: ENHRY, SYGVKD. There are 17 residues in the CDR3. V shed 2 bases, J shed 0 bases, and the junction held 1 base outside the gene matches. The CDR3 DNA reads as TGTGCCATCAGTGAGCGGACTAGCGGGAGCTCCTACAATGAGCAGTTCTTC. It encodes CAISERTSGSSYNEQFF.

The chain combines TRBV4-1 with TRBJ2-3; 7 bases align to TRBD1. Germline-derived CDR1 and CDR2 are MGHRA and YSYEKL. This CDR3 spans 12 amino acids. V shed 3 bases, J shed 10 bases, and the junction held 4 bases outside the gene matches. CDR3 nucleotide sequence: TGCGCCAGCAGCCACGACAGGGTCTCGCAGTATTTT. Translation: CASSHDRVSQYF.

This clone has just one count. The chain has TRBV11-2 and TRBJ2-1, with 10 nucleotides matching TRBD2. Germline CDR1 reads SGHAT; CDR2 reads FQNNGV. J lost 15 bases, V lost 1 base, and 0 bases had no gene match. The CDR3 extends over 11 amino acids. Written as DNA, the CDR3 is TGTGCCAGCAGCTTAGCTAGCGGGAGGTTCTTC. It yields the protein CASSLASGRFF. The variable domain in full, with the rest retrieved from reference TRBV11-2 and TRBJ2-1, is EAGVAQSPRYKIIEKRQSVAFWCNPISGHATLYWYQQILGQGPKLLIQFQNNGVVDDSQLPKDRFSAERLKGVDSTLKIQPAKLEDSAVYLCASSLASGRFFGPGTRLTVL.

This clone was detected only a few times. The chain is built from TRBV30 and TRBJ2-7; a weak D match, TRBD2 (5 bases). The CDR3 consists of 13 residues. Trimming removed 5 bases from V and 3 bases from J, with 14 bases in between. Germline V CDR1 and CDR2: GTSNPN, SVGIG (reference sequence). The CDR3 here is CAWDRARGYEQYF. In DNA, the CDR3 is TGTGCCTGGGACCGGGCCCGGGGCTACGAGCAGTACTTC.

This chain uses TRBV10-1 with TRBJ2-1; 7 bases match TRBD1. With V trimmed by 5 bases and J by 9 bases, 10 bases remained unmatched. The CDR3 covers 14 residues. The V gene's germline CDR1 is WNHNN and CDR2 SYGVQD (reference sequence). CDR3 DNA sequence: TGCGCCAGCAGTCGGGACAGCTCATTCGGTGAGCAGTTCTTC. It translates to CASSRDSSFGEQFF.

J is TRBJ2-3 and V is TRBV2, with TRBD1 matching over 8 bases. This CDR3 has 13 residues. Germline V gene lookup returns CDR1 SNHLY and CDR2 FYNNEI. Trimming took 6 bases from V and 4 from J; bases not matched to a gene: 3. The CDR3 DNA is TGTGCCAGCAGGGGGACAGGCTCAGATACGCAGTATTTT. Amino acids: CASRGTGSDTQYF.

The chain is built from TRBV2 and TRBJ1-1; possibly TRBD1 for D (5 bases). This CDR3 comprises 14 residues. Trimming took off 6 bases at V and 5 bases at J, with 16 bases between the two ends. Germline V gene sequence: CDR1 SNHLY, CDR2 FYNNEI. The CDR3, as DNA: TGTGCCAGCAGCCTTGGTGGGGCGAGGACTGAAGCTTTCTTT. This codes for CASSLGGARTEAFF.

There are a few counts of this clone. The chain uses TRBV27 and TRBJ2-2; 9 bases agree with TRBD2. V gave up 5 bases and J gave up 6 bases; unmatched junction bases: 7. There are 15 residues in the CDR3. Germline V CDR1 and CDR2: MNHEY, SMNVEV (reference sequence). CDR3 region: CASSPLAGAPGELFF. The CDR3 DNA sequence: TGTGCCAGCAGTCCCTTAGCGGGAGCCCCCGGGGAGCTGTTTTTT.

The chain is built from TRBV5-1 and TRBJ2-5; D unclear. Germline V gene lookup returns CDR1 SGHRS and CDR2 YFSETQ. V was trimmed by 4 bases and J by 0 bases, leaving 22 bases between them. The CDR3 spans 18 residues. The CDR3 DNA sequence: TGCGCCAGCAGCGCGGATGGTCGAAAAATATTGTACCAAGAGACCCAGTACTTC. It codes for CASSADGRKILYQETQYF.

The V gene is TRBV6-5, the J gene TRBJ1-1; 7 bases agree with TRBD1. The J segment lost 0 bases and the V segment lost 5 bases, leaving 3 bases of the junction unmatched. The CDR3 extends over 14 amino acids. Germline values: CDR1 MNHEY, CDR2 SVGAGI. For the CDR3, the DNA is TGTGCCAGCAGTACAGGGGTTTTGAACACTGAAGCTTTCTTT. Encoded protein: CASSTGVLNTEAFF.

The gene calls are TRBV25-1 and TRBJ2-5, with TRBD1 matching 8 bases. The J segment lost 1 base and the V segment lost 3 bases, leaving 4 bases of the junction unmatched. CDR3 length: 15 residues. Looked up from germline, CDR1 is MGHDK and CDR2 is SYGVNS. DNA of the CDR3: TGTGCCAGCAGTGATTGGACAGGGTCCCAAGAGACCCAGTACTTC. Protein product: CASSDWTGSQETQYF.

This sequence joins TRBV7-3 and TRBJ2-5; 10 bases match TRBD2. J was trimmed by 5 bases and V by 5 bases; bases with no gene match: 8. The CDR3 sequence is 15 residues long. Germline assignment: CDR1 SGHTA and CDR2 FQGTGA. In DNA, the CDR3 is TGTGCCAGCAGCGCCACTAGCGGGATGGGGGAGACCCAGTACTTC. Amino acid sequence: CASSATSGMGETQYF. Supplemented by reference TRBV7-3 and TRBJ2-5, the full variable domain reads GAGVSQTPSNKVTEKGKYVELRCDPISGHTALYWYRQSLGQGPEFLIYFQGTGAADDSGLPNDRFFAVRPEGSVSTLKIQRTERGDSAVYLCASSATSGMGETQYFGPGTRLLVL.